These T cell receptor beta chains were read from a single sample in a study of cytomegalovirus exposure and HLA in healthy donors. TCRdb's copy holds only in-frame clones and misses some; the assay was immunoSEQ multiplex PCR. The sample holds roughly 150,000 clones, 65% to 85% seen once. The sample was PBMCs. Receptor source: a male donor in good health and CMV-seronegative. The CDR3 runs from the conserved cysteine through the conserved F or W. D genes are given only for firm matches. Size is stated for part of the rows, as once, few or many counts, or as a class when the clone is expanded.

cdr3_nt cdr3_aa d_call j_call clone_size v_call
TGTGCCAGCAGCGCCGATAAGAGTTACCCCAATGGCTACACCTTC CASSADKSYPNGYTF . TRBJ1-2 . TRBV9
TGTGCCAGCAGCTTCGGGACTAGCTGGGAGACCCAGTACTTC CASSFGTSWETQYF TRBD2 TRBJ2-5 . TRBV11-2
TGTGCCAGCAGTCAAAGGGACAGGGTCGGGGAGCTGTTTTTT CASSQRDRVGELFF TRBD1 TRBJ2-2 . TRBV11-3
TGTGCCAGCAGCTTAGGAGACAGGAACTCTGGGGCCAACGTCCTGACTTTC CASSLGDRNSGANVLTF . TRBJ2-6 . TRBV11-3
TGTGCCAGCAGCAGACAACCGGGACAGGGGTTGGAGCAGTACTTC CASSRQPGQGLEQYF TRBD1 TRBJ2-7 . TRBV5-5
TGTGCCAGTGGTAGACGACACCCCCCAGCCCAGCCCCAGCATTTT CASGRRHPPAQPQHF . TRBJ1-5 . TRBV19
TGTGCCAGCAGCAGGGGGGGCCTAGCGGGCGGGGAGACCCAGTACTTC CASSRGGLAGGETQYF TRBD2 TRBJ2-5 . TRBV7-2
TGTGCCAGCAGCTTAGCGCTCGGTCAGCCCCAGCATTTT CASSLALGQPQHF . TRBJ1-5 . TRBV7-8
TGCGCCAGCAGCCAGGACTTACAGGGGTTTAACTATGGCTACACCTTC CASSQDLQGFNYGYTF TRBD1 TRBJ1-2 . TRBV4-1
TGCGCCAGCAGCTGGGGACAGGGTATCACCGGGGAGCTGTTTTTT CASSWGQGITGELFF TRBD1 TRBJ2-2 few TRBV5-1
TGTGCCAGCAGCCCCCAAGGACAGACGCAGGGAAACACCATATATTTT CASSPQGQTQGNTIYF . TRBJ1-3 . TRBV5-4
TGTGCCAGCAGTTACAGGACAGGGGTCATCGAGCAGTACTTC CASSYRTGVIEQYF TRBD1 TRBJ2-7 . TRBV6-6
TGTGCCAGCAGCTTAGGGACTGGGACAGCCGGGGAGCTGTTTTTT CASSLGTGTAGELFF TRBD1 TRBJ2-2 few TRBV7-2
TGTGCCACCCTCCCCGACCCGGGGAGCAATCAGCCCCAGCATTTT CATLPDPGSNQPQHF . TRBJ1-5 . TRBV19
TGTGCCATCAGACCAGCGGGGGGCTCCTACAATGAGCAGTTCTTC CAIRPAGGSYNEQFF TRBD2 TRBJ2-1 . TRBV10-3
TGTGCCAGCAGTTCTGGACTAGCGGGAAGCACAGATACGCAGTATTTT CASSSGLAGSTDTQYF TRBD2 TRBJ2-3 . TRBV27
TGCGCCAGCAGCTCTACGACAGGGGGCGGTGAGACCCAGTACTTC CASSSTTGGGETQYF TRBD1 TRBJ2-5 . TRBV5-1
TGTGCCAGCCAACCCGGACTTGGCTCTGGAAACACCATATATTTT CASQPGLGSGNTIYF . TRBJ1-3 . TRBV18
TGTGCCAGCAGCTCGCGGGACAGCTCGGACGAGCAGTACTTC CASSSRDSSDEQYF . TRBJ2-7 . TRBV9
TGCGCCAGCAGCTTGGGAGATTCAACGGGGAACACTGAAGCTTTCTTT CASSLGDSTGNTEAFF . TRBJ1-1 once TRBV5-1
TGTGCCAGCTCACCAAGGGGAAAGACTGAAGCTTTCTTT CASSPRGKTEAFF . TRBJ1-1 . TRBV18
TGTGCCAGCAGTTTCGGGACAGCTCAGAACACTGAAGCTTTCTTT CASSFGTAQNTEAFF TRBD1 TRBJ1-1 . TRBV6-5
TGTGCCACCAGCAGGGGGGCCTCTAATTCACCCCTCCACTTT CATSRGASNSPLHF . TRBJ1-6 . TRBV15
TGTGCCAGCAGCTTCCAGCGGGGGGTTGACACAGATACGCAGTATTTT CASSFQRGVDTDTQYF TRBD2 TRBJ2-3 . TRBV7-2
TGTGCCAGCAGTCATCTAACGGGAGTCGGAAATTACGAGCAGTACTTC CASSHLTGVGNYEQYF . TRBJ2-7 . TRBV2
TGTGCCAGCAGTTTACTGGCAGGGACGCAGTATTTT CASSLLAGTQYF . TRBJ2-3 . TRBV27
TGTGCCAGCAGTTTTGGGGGCGGGACTGAAGCTTTCTTT CASSFGGGTEAFF . TRBJ1-1 . TRBV27
TGCGCCAGCAGCCAAGGTTCGAGAAGAGGCTACACCTTC CASSQGSRRGYTF . TRBJ1-2 . TRBV4-3
TGTGCCAGCAGTTACGCCAGGGATTACACCGGGGAGCTGTTTTTT CASSYARDYTGELFF . TRBJ2-2 once TRBV6-6
TGTGCCTGGGGACTGTCTGGGGCCAACGTCCTGACTTTC CAWGLSGANVLTF . TRBJ2-6 . TRBV30
TGTGCCAGCAGGTGGACAGGGGCAAGGACCGGGGAGCTGTTTTTT CASRWTGARTGELFF TRBD1 TRBJ2-2 . TRBV6-5
TGTGCCAGTAGGGGGGGGTCTGGGGCCAACGTCCTGACTTTC CASRGGSGANVLTF TRBD2 TRBJ2-6 . TRBV19
TGTGCCAGCAGCTTATCTCAGGGGGCAGCGGGTGAGCAGTTCTTC CASSLSQGAAGEQFF TRBD1 TRBJ2-1 . TRBV7-9
TGTGCCAGCAGTGAAGCAGGGGGCATAGCCTACGAGCAGTACTTC CASSEAGGIAYEQYF TRBD1 TRBJ2-7 . TRBV6-1
TGTGCCAGCTCATTCAGTGGGACTAGCACAGATACGCAGTATTTT CASSFSGTSTDTQYF . TRBJ2-3 . TRBV18
TGTGCCACTTTCGGCAGCGAGAGCTTGAACACCGGGGAGCTGTTTTTT CATFGSESLNTGELFF . TRBJ2-2 . TRBV5-4
TGTGCCAGCAGCTTAGGTGTGGAGACTAGAGGTAAAGATGAGCAGTTCTTC CASSLGVETRGKDEQFF . TRBJ2-1 . TRBV7-9
TGTGCCAGCAGCTCCGCTGGGGGGGCCTCCTACGAGCAGTACTTC CASSSAGGASYEQYF . TRBJ2-7 . TRBV5-8